What follows are 9 T cell receptor beta chains derived from one specimen sequenced in a study of blood T cell repertoires in COVID-19. The data were produced by immunoSEQ multiplex PCR, yet TCRdb's version contains in-frame clones alone and is incomplete. The table lists about 280,000 clones, approximately 90% of them singletons. Material: PBMCs or T cells enriched from blood (not recorded which). These receptors came from an older woman in a cohort exposed to, infected with or recovered from COVID-19 (not recorded which).

V and J are TRBV3-1 (or the pseudogene TRBV3-2) and TRBJ1-2; possible D gene TRBD1, 5 bases. Per germline, CDR1 LGHDT and CDR2 YNNKEL (reference sequence). CDR3 size: 13 residues. V gave up 6 bases and J gave up 6 bases, with 14 bases separating them. The CDR3 protein is CASRLTGGDGYTF. In DNA, the CDR3 is TGTGCCAGCAGACTGACGGGGGGGGATGGCTACACCTTC.

The DNA for the CDR3 is TGTGCCAGCAGCTTAGGGGACTTCGACAAATACAATGAGCAGTTCTTC. Translation gives CASSLGDFDKYNEQFF. The genes are TRBV7-9 and TRBJ2-1; possible D gene TRBD2, 6 bases. Germline CDR1 and CDR2: SEHNR and FQNEAQ (reference sequence). The ends were cut back, 1 base at V and 4 bases at J, with 14 bases in the middle. The CDR3 spans 16 residues.

The genes are TRBV5-4 and TRBJ2-1; 8 bases are shared with TRBD2. V was pared by 4 bases and J by 2 bases, with 5 bases of the junction left unmatched. Germline V gene sequence: CDR1 SGHNT, CDR2 YYREEE (reference sequence). This CDR3 is 15 amino acids long. CDR3 sequence: CASSETSVPYNEQFF. The CDR3 DNA is TGTGCCAGCAGCGAGACTAGCGTTCCCTACAATGAGCAGTTCTTC. The entire variable domain, with the rest obtained from reference TRBV5-4 and TRBJ2-1, is as follows: ETGVTQSPTHLIKTRGQQVTLRCSSQSGHNTVSWYQQALGQGPQFIFQYYREEENGRGNFPPRFSGLQFPNYSSELNVNALELDDSALYLCASSETSVPYNEQFFGPGTRLTVL.

This chain uses TRBV5-1 with TRBJ2-5; 9 bases match TRBD2. This CDR3 has 14 residues. The germline CDR1 and CDR2 sequences are SGHRS and YFSETQ. The ends lost 6 bases at V and 4 bases at J; junction bases unmatched: 7. The CDR3 nucleotides are TGCGCCAGCACTGCGGGAGGGCCATCAGAGACCCAGTACTTC. Its protein product is CASTAGGPSETQYF.

This chain connects TRBV21-1 to TRBJ2-7; the table's D call, TRBD1, was not checked against the DNA. TRBV21-1 is a pseudogene locus. The CDR3 has 12 residues. The CDR3 protein is CASDQDPYEQYF. DNA of the CDR3: TGTGCCAGCGATCAGGATCCCTACGAGCAGTACTTC.

The chain employs TRBV13 and TRBJ2-3; 9 positions agree with TRBD2. The CDR3 totals 16 residues. Losses at the gene ends were 8 bases for V and 0 bases for J; bases not matched to a gene: 9. Germline CDR1 PRHDT, CDR2 FYEKMQ (reference sequence). As DNA, the CDR3 is TGTGCCAGCCTCCGGCGAGCGGGGGGCAGCACAGATACGCAGTATTTT. As protein: CASLRRAGGSTDTQYF.

The chain has TRBV6-5 and TRBJ1-1; maybe TRBD1 (5 bases). From germline, CDR1 is MNHEY and CDR2 SVGAGI. The CDR3 loop spans 15 amino acids. V was trimmed by 6 bases and J by 6 bases, leaving 20 bases between them. CDR3 amino acids: CASRPPSQGRAEAFF. CDR3 in DNA: TGTGCCAGCAGACCGCCATCCCAGGGCAGGGCTGAAGCTTTCTTT.

This rearrangement joins TRBV4-1 to TRBJ1-6; no clear D. This CDR3 spans 17 amino acids. Between the trimmed V and J ends, which lost 0 bases and 13 bases, there was a span of 22 bases. Germline V lookup: CDR1 MGHRA, CDR2 YSYEKL. The CDR3 DNA reads TGCGCCAGCAGCCAAGAAGCGGAGAATACCGGTGCAAGGCCCCTCCACTTT. Translated: CASSQEAENTGARPLHF.

The chain has TRBV28 and TRBJ1-2; 8 bases match TRBD1. There are 15 residues in the CDR3. The germline CDR1 and CDR2 sequences are MDHEN and SYDVKM. V was pared by 1 base and J by 6 bases, with 7 bases of the junction left unmatched. As DNA, the CDR3 is TGTGCCAGCAGTTTATCGGGTGGACAGGGTAATGGCTACACCTTC. Translation: CASSLSGGQGNGYTF.